The clone carrying this TCR beta chain turned up a few times. Its antigen is undetermined. Sample time point: pre-treatment baseline. Blood was drawn before treatment and at week 3 after checkpoint blockade. These data come from a study of blood T cell dynamics during melanoma immunotherapy. The overall study: Metastatic melanoma patients received first-line pembrolizumab or nivolumab plus ipilimumab.

The repertoire was sequenced with immunoSEQ multiplex PCR; TCRdb's copy has only in-frame clones and lacks some. The sample has approximately 15,000 clones, about 82% seen once. This CDR3 contains 14 residues. With 2 bases clipped from V and 0 bases from J, the junction kept 1 base outside the gene matches. CDR1 and CDR2 from the germline V gene are MDHEN and SYDVKM. General study results and limits: It remained unknown if the driving T cell clones were melanoma-specific. At W3, later disease-control patients showed bifurcated PBMC repertoire changes, unlike progressors.

The receptor's source is a human donor with melanoma. The sample here was blood, taken from a patient treated with checkpoint blockade. V gene TRBV28 combines with J gene TRBJ2-7; 7 positions agree with TRBD2. The chain's CDR3 is CASSLGGSSYEQYF. CDR3 nucleotide sequence: TGTGCCAGCAGTTTAGGCGGGAGCTCCTACGAGCAGTACTTC.